The 10 T cell receptor beta chains presented below share a single source sample, sequenced in a study of cytomegalovirus exposure and HLA in healthy donors. This PCR relied on a set of 60 Vbeta primers and 13 Jbeta primers. The data were produced by immunoSEQ multiplex PCR, yet TCRdb's version contains in-frame clones alone and is incomplete. The sample yields approximately 120,000 clones, approximately 78% seen once. What was sequenced was PBMCs. These receptors originate from a man in his forties or fifties in good health and CMV-seronegative.

On this clone itself: Compared with germline, one end of the junction differs, possibly owing to a read error. V is TRBV7-2 and J is TRBJ1-2, with D unresolved. Germline CDR1 is SGHTA and CDR2 is FQGNSA. The CDR3 covers 11 residues. This chain's CDR3 is CASSSTGRPSF. The CDR3 coding sequence is TGTGCCAGCAGCTCAACCGGGAGACCAAGCTTC.

The genes are TRBV7-2 and TRBJ1-1; D perhaps matches TRBD1 (5 bases). The CDR3 covers 13 residues. Trimming pared 1 base from V and 4 bases from J, leaving 7 bases between. Germline V gives CDR1 SGHTA, CDR2 FQGNSA. The CDR3 loop reads CASSLGGGTEAFF. CDR3 nucleotide sequence: TGTGCCAGCAGCTTAGGGGGGGGCACTGAAGCTTTCTTT.

The chain couples TRBV6-6 to TRBJ1-4; D is possibly TRBD1 (6 bases). The CDR3 loop spans 15 amino acids. V lost 5 bases to trimming and J lost 6 bases, with 16 bases between them. The germline V gene has CDR1 MNHNY and CDR2 SVGAGI (reference sequence). CDR3 in amino acids: CASSLTVGGDEKLFF. CDR3 in DNA: TGTGCCAGCAGTCTCACGGTAGGGGGGGATGAAAAACTGTTTTTT.

As concerns this clone: Other DNA sequences in the same sample also yield this CDR3. The chain has TRBV18 and TRBJ2-7; TRBD1 matches 9 bases. The CDR3 is 15 residues long. Germline-derived CDR1 and CDR2 are KGHSH and LQKENI. The junction had 1 base not matched to a gene; V was cut back by 0 bases and J by 1 base. Here the CDR3 reads CASSPPGTGSYEQYF. The CDR3 DNA follows: TGTGCCAGCTCACCACCGGGGACAGGGTCCTACGAGCAGTACTTC.

The chain is built from TRBV11-1 and TRBJ2-7, with a tentative D call TRBD1 (5 bases). Trimming removed 5 bases from V and 2 bases from J, with 19 bases in between. There are 16 residues in the CDR3. Germline V CDR1 and CDR2: SGHAT, FQDESV (reference sequence). CDR3 DNA: TGTGCCAGCAGCCCGAACCTTGGACACATTCCCTACGAGCAGTACTTC. Translating gives CASSPNLGHIPYEQYF.

This clone is a singleton in its sample. The chain combines TRBV4-1 with TRBJ2-5, with 8 bases aligning to TRBD1. The end of the DNA is better explained by TRBJ2-7, so the J call may be wrong. The CDR3 length is 16 residues. Germline CDR1 MGHRA, CDR2 YSYEKL. Here the CDR3 reads CASSVPGGRSSYEQYF. CDR3 DNA sequence: TGCGCCAGCAGCGTTCCAGGGGGCCGTAGCTCCTACGAGCAGTACTTC.

This chain joins TRBV28 and TRBJ1-6; a possible D gene is TRBD1 (5 bases). The CDR3 length is 15 residues. CDR1 and CDR2 from the germline V gene are MDHEN and SYDVKM. Trimming removed 7 bases from V and 0 bases from J, with 10 bases in between. This chain's CDR3 is CASNYRSSYNSPLHF. For the CDR3, the DNA is TGTGCCAGCAACTACAGGAGCTCCTATAATTCACCCCTCCACTTT. The variable domain in full, completed from reference TRBV28 and TRBJ1-6, reads DVKVTQSSRYLVKRTGEKVFLECVQDMDHENMFWYRQDPGLGLRLIYFSYDVKMKEKGDIPEGYSVSREKKERFSLILESASTNQTSMYLCASNYRSSYNSPLHFGNGTRLTVT.

The chain recombines TRBV9 with TRBJ2-7, with D hard to call. CDR3 size: 14 residues. With 0 bases removed from V and 0 bases from J, the gap between germline ends came to 7 bases. The germline V gene encodes CDR1 SGDLS and CDR2 YYNGEE. Here the CDR3 reads CASSVALSSYEQYF. Here the CDR3 DNA reads TGTGCCAGCAGCGTAGCCTTGAGCTCCTACGAGCAGTACTTC.

The rearrangement links TRBV7-6 to TRBJ1-2, with unresolved D. V shed 1 base and J shed 3 bases, with 6 bases lying between them. The germline V gene encodes CDR1 SGHVS and CDR2 FNYEAQ. This CDR3 has 13 residues. The CDR3 nucleotides read TGTGCCAGCAGCTTAGTAGGAGACTATGGCTACACCTTC. It yields the protein CASSLVGDYGYTF.

The J gene is TRBJ2-5, the V gene TRBV5-1; the D gene is possibly TRBD2 (5 bases). Germline-derived CDR1 and CDR2 are SGHRS and YFSETQ. This CDR3 comprises 15 residues. V was pared by 0 bases and J by 5 bases, with 14 bases between. CDR3 bases: TGCGCCAGCAGCTTGGTGAGCGGTGAGAGGGAGACCCAGTACTTC. This translates into CASSLVSGERETQYF.